Here is one T cell receptor (beta chain) with its context. The antigen is not known. TCRdb re-called the 5' RACE reads and gives one entry per CDR3 protein, without DNA. The sample totals hundreds of thousands of distinct CDR3 sequences; its top ten clones hold 4% to 5%. The sample belongs to a study of T cells expressing NK-cell markers. Study background: It was sorted CD3+CD56-NKG2C+, CD3+CD56+NKG2C- and CD3+CD56+NKG2C+ T cells that provided the TCR beta repertoires. The sequencing cohort of eight donors included seven HCMV-seropositive individuals and one seronegative individual.

Regarding the study as a whole: The same clonotypes also predominated in the CD3+CD56-NKG2C+ fraction of a handful of donors.

Germline V gene sequence: CDR1 LGHNA, CDR2 YSLEER. The CDR3 spans 16 residues. This receptor was identified in a woman aged 18 to 75 in good health. The rearrangement uses TRBV4-3 and TRBJ2-3; as DNA is missing, the TRBD2 call by TCRdb cannot be tested. Material for sequencing was blood T cells: a sorted CD56 or NKG2C T cell subset, CD4+ or CD8+ T cells, or bulk PBMC T cells (not recorded which). CDR3 sequence: CASSQGTSGVRDTQYF.